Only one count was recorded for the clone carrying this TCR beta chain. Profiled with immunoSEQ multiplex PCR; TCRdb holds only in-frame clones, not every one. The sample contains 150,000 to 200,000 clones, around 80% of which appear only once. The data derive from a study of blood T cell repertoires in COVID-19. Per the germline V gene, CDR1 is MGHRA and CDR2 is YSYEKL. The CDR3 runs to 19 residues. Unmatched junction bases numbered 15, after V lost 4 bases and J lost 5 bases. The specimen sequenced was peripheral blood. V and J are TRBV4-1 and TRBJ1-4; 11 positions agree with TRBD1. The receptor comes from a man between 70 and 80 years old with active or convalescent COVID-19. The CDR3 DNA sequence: TGCGCCAGCAGCCGTGCCCCGGGACAGGGGGTGACTCCCAATGAAAAACTGTTTTTT. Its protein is CASSRAPGQGVTPNEKLFF.